The clone carrying this TCR beta chain has only a few counts. This record belongs to a study of blood T cell repertoires in COVID-19. Germline V gene sequence: CDR1 SGHAT, CDR2 FQNNGV. Trimming shortened V by 5 bases and J by 6 bases, and 13 bases separated the two germline ends. The CDR3 runs 13 residues. The protocol was immunoSEQ multiplex PCR, while the TCRdb copy is restricted to in-frame clones and leaves out a portion. The sample has about 190,000 clones; 70% to 85% are singletons. The receptor's source is a man aged 50-60 years who had recovered from COVID-19. Sequencing input: peripheral blood. The chain is built from TRBV11-2 and TRBJ1-1; D is perhaps TRBD1 (6 bases). CDR3 in DNA: TGTGCCAGCAGCCTGGGGGGGGCAGCTGAAGCTTTCTTT. It encodes CASSLGGAAEAFF.